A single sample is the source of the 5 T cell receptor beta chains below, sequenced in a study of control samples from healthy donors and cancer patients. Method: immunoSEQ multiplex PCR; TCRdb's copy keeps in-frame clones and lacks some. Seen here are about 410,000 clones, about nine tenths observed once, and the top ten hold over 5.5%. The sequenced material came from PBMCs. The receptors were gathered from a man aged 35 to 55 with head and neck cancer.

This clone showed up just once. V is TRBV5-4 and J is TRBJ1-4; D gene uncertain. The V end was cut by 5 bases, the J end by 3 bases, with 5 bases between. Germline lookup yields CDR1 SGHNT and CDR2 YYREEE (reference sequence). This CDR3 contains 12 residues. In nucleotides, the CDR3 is TGTGCCAGCAGGGGTTCTAATGAAAAACTGTTTTTT. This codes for CASRGSNEKLFF. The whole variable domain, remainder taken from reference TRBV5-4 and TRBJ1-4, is ETGVTQSPTHLIKTRGQQVTLRCSSQSGHNTVSWYQQALGQGPQFIFQYYREEENGRGNFPPRFSGLQFPNYSSELNVNALELDDSALYLCASRGSNEKLFFGSGTQLSVL.

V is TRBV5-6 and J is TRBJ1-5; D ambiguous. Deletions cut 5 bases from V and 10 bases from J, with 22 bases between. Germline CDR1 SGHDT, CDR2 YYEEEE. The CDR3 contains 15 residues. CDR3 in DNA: TGTGCCAGCAGATTATCGGGATCTCGGGCTTCCCCCCAGCATTTT. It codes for CASRLSGSRASPQHF.

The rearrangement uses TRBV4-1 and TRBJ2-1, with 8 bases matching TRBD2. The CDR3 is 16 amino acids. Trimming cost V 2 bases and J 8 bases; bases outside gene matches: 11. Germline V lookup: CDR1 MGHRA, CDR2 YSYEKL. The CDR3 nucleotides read TGCGCCAGCAGCCAATACGGCAACGGGGGGGCTGATGAGCAGTTCTTC. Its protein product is CASSQYGNGGADEQFF.

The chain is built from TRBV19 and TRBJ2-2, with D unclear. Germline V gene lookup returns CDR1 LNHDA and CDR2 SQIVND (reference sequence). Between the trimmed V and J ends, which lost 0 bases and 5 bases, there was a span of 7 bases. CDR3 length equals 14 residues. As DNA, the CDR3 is TGTGCCAGTAGTATAGATCTCAGTACCGGGGAGCTGTTTTTT. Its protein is CASSIDLSTGELFF.

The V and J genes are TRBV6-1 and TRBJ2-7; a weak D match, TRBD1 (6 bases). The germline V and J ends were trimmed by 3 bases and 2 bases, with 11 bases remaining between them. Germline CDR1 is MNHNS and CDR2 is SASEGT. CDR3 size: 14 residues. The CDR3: CASSESGAAYEQYF. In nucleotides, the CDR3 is TGTGCCAGCAGTGAGTCAGGGGCGGCCTACGAGCAGTACTTC.